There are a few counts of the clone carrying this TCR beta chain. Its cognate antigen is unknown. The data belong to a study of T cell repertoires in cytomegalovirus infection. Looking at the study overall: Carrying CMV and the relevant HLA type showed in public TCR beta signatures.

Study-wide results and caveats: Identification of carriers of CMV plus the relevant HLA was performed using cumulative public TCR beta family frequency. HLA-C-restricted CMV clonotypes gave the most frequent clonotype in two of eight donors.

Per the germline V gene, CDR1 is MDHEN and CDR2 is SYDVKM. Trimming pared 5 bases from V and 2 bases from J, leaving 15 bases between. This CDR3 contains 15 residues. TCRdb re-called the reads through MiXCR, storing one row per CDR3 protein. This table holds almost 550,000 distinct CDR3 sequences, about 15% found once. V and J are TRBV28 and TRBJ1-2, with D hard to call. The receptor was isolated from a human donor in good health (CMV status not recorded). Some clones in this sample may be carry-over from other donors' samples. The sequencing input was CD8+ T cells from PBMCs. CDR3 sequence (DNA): TGTGCCAGCAGTCCCCCTCGTCCCGGAAACTATGGCTACACCTTC. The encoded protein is CASSPPRPGNYGYTF.